A selection of T cell receptor beta chains follows, all from one sample in a study of blood T cell repertoires in COVID-19. Using immunoSEQ multiplex PCR, the repertoire was profiled, and TCRdb retains in-frame clones only, with some absent. The profile shows hundreds of thousands of clones, about 88% of them singletons. The specimen sequenced was PBMCs or T cells enriched from blood (not recorded which). Receptors originate from a woman aged 18-30 years who had been exposed to COVID-19. Each CDR3 is given with its conserved first and last residue. D genes are given only for firm matches. Only part of the rows carry a size: once, few, many, or a class if the clone is expanded.

j_call d_call clone_size v_call cdr3_nt cdr3_aa
TRBJ2-1 TRBD1 - TRBV6-2/TRBV6-3 TGTGCCAGCAGTTACCCGATCCGGGACAGGTTGGCCAGCTATGAGCAGTTCTTC CASSYPIRDRLASYEQFF
TRBJ2-1 TRBD2 - TRBV5-4 TGTGCCAGCAGCCAGTCTAGCGGGGCGTTCCACAATGAGCAGTTCTTC CASSQSSGAFHNEQFF
TRBJ2-7 - - TRBV6-1 TGTGCCAGCAGTGAAATTGGGGGGATCCTCGGGCACGAGCAGTACTTC CASSEIGGILGHEQYF
TRBJ1-1 TRBD1 - TRBV5-6 TGTGCCAGCAGCAAAACCGGGACAGGGAACACTGAAGCTTTCTTT CASSKTGTGNTEAFF
TRBJ2-7 TRBD2 - TRBV11-2 TGTGCCAGCAGCTTAGAACTAGCGGAGCTCTACGAGCAGTACTTC CASSLELAELYEQYF
TRBJ1-4 - - TRBV7-9 TGTGCCAGCAGCTTAGAGAACTTTAATGAAAAACTGTTTTTT CASSLENFNEKLFF
TRBJ1-1 - - TRBV6-2/TRBV6-3 TGTGCCAGCAGTGTGCCCCGGGACATCATGACGAACACTGAAGCTTTCTTT CASSVPRDIMTNTEAFF
TRBJ2-4 - - TRBV24-1 TGTGCCACCAGTGATCCCACGAGCGGACGCAAAAACATTCAGTACTTC CATSDPTSGRKNIQYF
TRBJ2-3 - - TRBV3-1/TRBV3-2 TGTGCCAGCAGCCCTACTTCCAGGAGAGGGGATACGCAGTATTTT CASSPTSRRGDTQYF
TRBJ2-7 TRBD1 - TRBV18 TGTGCCAGCTCTCGAGGGACAGCCTACGAGCAGTACTTC CASSRGTAYEQYF
TRBJ2-3 - - TRBV5-4 TGTGCCAGCAGCATAGTGGGGGCTAGCACAGATACGCAGTATTTT CASSIVGASTDTQYF
TRBJ2-7 - - TRBV6-2/TRBV6-3 TGTGCCAGCAGCCGCACCGGGACATCCTACGAGCAGTACTTC CASSRTGTSYEQYF
TRBJ2-5 - - TRBV9 TGTGCCAGCAGCGTTACCACCGGGTCCTCCGCGGAGACCCAGTACTTC CASSVTTGSSAETQYF
TRBJ2-1 TRBD2 - TRBV5-1 TGCGCCAGCAGCTTCGTACCGGGACTAGCGGGAGAGGAGCAGTTCTTC CASSFVPGLAGEEQFF
TRBJ2-5 - - TRBV19 TGTGCCAGTAGTATAGGAGGGAATAGCGGCCAAGAGACCCAGTACTTC CASSIGGNSGQETQYF
TRBJ2-1 TRBD2 - TRBV11-2 TGTGCCAGCAGCTTAGAGTCCAGCGGGGGGCCACTCAGCTCCTACAATGAGCAGTTCTTC CASSLESSGGPLSSYNEQFF
TRBJ2-1 TRBD2 - TRBV4-1 TGCGCCAGCAGCCAAGGGCGGGGGGCCTCCTACAATGAGCAGTTCTTC CASSQGRGASYNEQFF
TRBJ2-3 - - TRBV7-6 TGTGCCAGCAGCTTAGAAGAGTATCGGGGGGCCGTGTATTTT CASSLEEYRGAVYF
TRBJ2-3 TRBD1 - TRBV11-1 TGTGCCAGCAGCGCCGGGACAGGGTTCACAGATACGCAGTATTTT CASSAGTGFTDTQYF
TRBJ2-7 TRBD2 - TRBV25-1 TGTGCCAGCACCGACCTAGCGGGAGGTTACGAGCAGTACTTC CASTDLAGGYEQYF
TRBJ2-5 TRBD1 once TRBV28 TGTGCCAGCAGGCCCGGGACAGCCGGGGAGACCCAGTACTTC CASRPGTAGETQYF
TRBJ2-7 TRBD2 - TRBV18 TGTGCCACCGCTGCGGGAGTCTCCTACGAGCAGTACTTC CATAAGVSYEQYF
TRBJ1-2 - - TRBV6-5 TGTGCCAGAAACAATAACTATGGCTACACCTTC CARNNNYGYTF
TRBJ2-5 TRBD2 - TRBV28 TGTGCCAGCAGTCCCGCCGTTAGCGGGAGGGAGACCCAGTACTTC CASSPAVSGRETQYF
TRBJ2-3 TRBD2 - TRBV18 TGTGCCAGCTCACCCCCCGGACTAGCGGGAGTAGATACGCAGTATTTT CASSPPGLAGVDTQYF
TRBJ2-3 TRBD2 - TRBV6-5 TGTGCCAGTGGGTCGTCGGGCGGGGGGACAGATACGCAGTATTTT CASGSSGGGTDTQYF
TRBJ2-7 - - TRBV4-2 TGTGCCAGCAGCCAAGATCCACAGGGATCCTACGAGCAGTACTTC CASSQDPQGSYEQYF
TRBJ1-3 - - TRBV7-2 TGTGCCAGCAGCTTGGACAGACTCTCTGGAAACACCATATATTTT CASSLDRLSGNTIYF
TRBJ2-1 TRBD2 - TRBV13 TGTGCCAGCAGCCCCCGTAGCCCTAGCGGCCCTTCCTACAATGAGCAGTTCTTC CASSPRSPSGPSYNEQFF
TRBJ1-2 TRBD1 few TRBV2 TGTGCCAGCAGTGCCCGACAGGGTCTCAATGGCTACACCTTC CASSARQGLNGYTF
TRBJ2-5 - once TRBV29-1 TGCAGCGCAAGCGGTAAAGAGACCCAGTACTTC CSASGKETQYF
TRBJ2-7 - - TRBV6-2/TRBV6-3 TGTGCCAGCAGTTACTATAAGAGCTCCTACGAGCAGTACTTC CASSYYKSSYEQYF